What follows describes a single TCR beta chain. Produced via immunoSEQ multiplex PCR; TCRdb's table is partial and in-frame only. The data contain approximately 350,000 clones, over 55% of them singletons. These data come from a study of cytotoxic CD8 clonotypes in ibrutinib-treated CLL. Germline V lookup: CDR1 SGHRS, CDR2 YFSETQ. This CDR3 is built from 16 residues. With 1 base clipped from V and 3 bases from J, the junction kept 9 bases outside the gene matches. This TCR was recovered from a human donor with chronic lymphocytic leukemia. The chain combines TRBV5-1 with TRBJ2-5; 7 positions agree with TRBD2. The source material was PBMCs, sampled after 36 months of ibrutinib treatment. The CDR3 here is CASSLFLGLGEETQYF. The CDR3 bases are TGCGCCAGCAGCTTGTTTCTAGGACTAGGGGAAGAGACCCAGTACTTC.